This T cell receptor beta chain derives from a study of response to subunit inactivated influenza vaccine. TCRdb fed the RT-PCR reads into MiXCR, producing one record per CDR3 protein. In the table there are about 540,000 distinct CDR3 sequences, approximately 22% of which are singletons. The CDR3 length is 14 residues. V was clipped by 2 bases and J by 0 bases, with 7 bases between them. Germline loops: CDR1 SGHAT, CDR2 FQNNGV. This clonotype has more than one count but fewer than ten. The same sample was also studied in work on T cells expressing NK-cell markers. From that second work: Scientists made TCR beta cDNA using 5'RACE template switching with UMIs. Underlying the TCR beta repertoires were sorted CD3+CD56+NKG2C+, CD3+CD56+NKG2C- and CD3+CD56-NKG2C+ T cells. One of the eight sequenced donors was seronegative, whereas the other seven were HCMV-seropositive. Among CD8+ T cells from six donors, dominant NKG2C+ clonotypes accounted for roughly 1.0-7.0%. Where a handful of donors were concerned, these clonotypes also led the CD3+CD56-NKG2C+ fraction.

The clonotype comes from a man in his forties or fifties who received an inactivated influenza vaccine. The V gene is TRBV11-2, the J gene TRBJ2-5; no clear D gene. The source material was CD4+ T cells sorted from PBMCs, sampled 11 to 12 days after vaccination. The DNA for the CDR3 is TGTGCCAGCAGCTTATCGATTAACCAAGAGACCCAGTACTTC. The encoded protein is CASSLSINQETQYF. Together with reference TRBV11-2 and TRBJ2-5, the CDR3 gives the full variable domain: EAGVAQSPRYKIIEKRQSVAFWCNPISGHATLYWYQQILGQGPKLLIQFQNNGVVDDSQLPKDRFSAERLKGVDSTLKIQPAKLEDSAVYLCASSLSINQETQYFGPGTRLLVL.